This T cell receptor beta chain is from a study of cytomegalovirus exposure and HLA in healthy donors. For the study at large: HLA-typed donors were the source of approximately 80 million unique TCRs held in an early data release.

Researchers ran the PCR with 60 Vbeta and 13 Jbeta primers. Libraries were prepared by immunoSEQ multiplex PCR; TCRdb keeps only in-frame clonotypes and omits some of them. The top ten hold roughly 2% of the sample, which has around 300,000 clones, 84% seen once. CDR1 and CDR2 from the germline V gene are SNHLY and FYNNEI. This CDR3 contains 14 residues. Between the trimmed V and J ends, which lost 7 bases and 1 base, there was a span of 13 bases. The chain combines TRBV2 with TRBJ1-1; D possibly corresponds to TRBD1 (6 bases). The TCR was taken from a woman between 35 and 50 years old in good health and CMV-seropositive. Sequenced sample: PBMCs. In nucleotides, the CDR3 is TGTGCCAGCACATCACAGGGTTCGAACACTGAAGCTTTCTTT. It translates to CASTSQGSNTEAFF. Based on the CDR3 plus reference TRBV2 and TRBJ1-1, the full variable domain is EPEVTQTPSHQVTQMGQEVILRCVPISNHLYFYWYRQILGQKVEFLVSFYNNEISEKSEIFDDQFSVERPDGSNFTLKIRSTKLEDSAMYFCASTSQGSNTEAFFGQGTRLTVV.